This T cell receptor beta chain was identified during a study of technical replicates of blood from a handful of donors. The CDR3 runs 13 residues. V was shortened by 2 bases and J by 3 bases, with 3 bases between the two germline ends. From germline, CDR1 is SGHRS and CDR2 YFSETQ. TCRdb's table, derived via immunoSEQ multiplex PCR, lists solely in-frame clones and lacks some. Of about 98,000 clones in the sample, approximately 96% are singletons; the top ten hold 0.2% to 0.25%. This clone is a singleton in its sample. This chain links TRBV5-1 with TRBJ2-6; D call uncertain. The TCR sequence derives from a human donor in good health. The sample was T cells isolated from PBMCs. For the CDR3, the DNA is TGCGCCAGCAGCTTTTATGGGGCCAACGTCCTGACTTTC. This sequence encodes CASSFYGANVLTF. The entire variable domain, with the rest obtained from reference TRBV5-1 and TRBJ2-6, is as follows: KAGVTQTPRYLIKTRGQQVTLSCSPISGHRSVSWYQQTPGQGLQFLFEYFSETQRNKGNFPGRFSGRQFSNSRSEMNVSTLELGDSALYLCASSFYGANVLTFGAGSRLTVL.